Listed below are T cell receptor beta chains from one sample, sequenced in a study of shared clonotypes between healthy human individuals. Repertoires were generated with immunoSEQ multiplex PCR, while TCRdb's copy carries only in-frame clones and drops some. This table holds some 1,100,000 clones, 78% found once. The sequenced sample consisted of memory CD4+ T cells from PBMCs. The receptors stem from a man aged 18 to 29 in good health. Some clones in this sample may be carry-over from other donors' samples. CDR3s include the opening cysteine and the closing phenylalanine or tryptophan. The D gene is left open where the match is weak. The listing skips clone size in some rows; elsewhere it reads once, few, many or a size class.

D,length,V,size,J,CDR3,DNA
TRBD1,15,TRBV7-2,.,TRBJ1-4,CASSLNRGTNEKLFF,TGTGCCAGCAGCCTTAACAGGGGGACTAATGAAAAACTGTTTTTT
TRBD2,13,TRBV25-1,.,TRBJ2-3,CASSGAGRYTQYF,TGTGCCAGCAGTGGAGCGGGACGGTATACGCAGTATTTT
.,15,TRBV15,.,TRBJ1-5,CATSREAEGGQPQHF,TGTGCCACCAGCAGAGAGGCAGAGGGCGGTCAGCCCCAGCATTTT
.,14,TRBV5-1,.,TRBJ1-1,CASSPTGGNTEAFF,TGCGCCAGCAGCCCGACAGGCGGGAACACTGAAGCTTTCTTT
TRBD2,16,TRBV5-1,.,TRBJ2-1,CASQPQLAGRFNEQFF,TGCGCCAGCCAACCCCAGCTAGCGGGGAGGTTCAATGAGCAGTTCTTC
TRBD2,16,TRBV5-4,.,TRBJ2-1,CASSPRAAGGPSEQFF,TGTGCCAGCAGCCCTAGAGCGGCGGGAGGGCCGAGCGAGCAGTTCTTC
.,15,TRBV10-3,.,TRBJ2-4,CAISASRGAKNIQYF,TGTGCCATCAGTGCTAGTCGTGGAGCCAAAAACATTCAGTACTTC
TRBD1,14,TRBV5-1,once,TRBJ1-2,CASRAPDRDYGYTF,TGCGCCAGCAGGGCCCCGGACAGGGACTATGGCTACACCTTC
.,14,TRBV7-9,once,TRBJ2-5,CASSLTGSQETQYF,TGTGCCAGCAGCTTGACAGGATCTCAAGAGACCCAGTACTTC
TRBD1,15,TRBV5-1,.,TRBJ2-5,CASSLGRGYQETQYF,TGCGCCAGCAGCTTGGGCAGGGGGTACCAAGAGACCCAGTACTTC
.,14,TRBV2,.,TRBJ2-7,CASGASVTSYEQYF,TGTGCCAGCGGGGCTAGCGTGACCTCCTACGAGCAGTACTTC
TRBD1,13,TRBV19,.,TRBJ1-4,CARYRGYNEKLFF,TGTGCCAGGTACAGGGGTTATAATGAAAAACTGTTTTTT
TRBD1,14,TRBV6-1,few,TRBJ1-1,CASRSRGRSTEAFF,TGTGCCAGCAGATCCAGGGGGCGAAGCACTGAAGCTTTCTTT
TRBD1,17,TRBV9,.,TRBJ2-1,CASSVAGRDRGLYEQFF,TGTGCCAGCAGCGTAGCTGGAAGGGACAGGGGATTGTACGAGCAGTTCTTC
.,15,TRBV2,.,TRBJ1-1,CASSESGQMNTEAFF,TGTGCCAGCAGTGAATCAGGACAGATGAACACTGAAGCTTTCTTT
TRBD1,14,TRBV7-3,.,TRBJ1-1,CASSLGTGGPEAFF,TGTGCCAGCAGCCTTGGGACAGGGGGCCCCGAAGCTTTCTTT
.,16,TRBV25-1,few,TRBJ1-6,CASSEQGIGIGSPLHF,TGTGCCAGCAGTGAACAGGGTATAGGGATAGGATCACCCCTCCACTTT
.,19,TRBV14,.,TRBJ2-6,CASSEKRGSSWPGANVLTF,TGTGCCAGCAGCGAAAAACGGGGGAGTTCTTGGCCCGGGGCCAACGTCCTGACTTTC
.,16,TRBV30,.,TRBJ2-1,CAWSLRTGRTYNEQFF,TGTGCCTGGAGTTTGCGAACAGGACGAACCTACAATGAGCAGTTCTTC
.,15,TRBV10-3,.,TRBJ1-1,CAISETGAKNTEAFF,TGTGCCATCAGTGAGACCGGGGCCAAGAACACTGAAGCTTTCTTT